The source of this T cell receptor beta chain is a study of blood T cells in healthy people across ages. Points from the study as a whole: When set beside aged donors, long-lived donors presented more naive CD4+ cells and higher diversity.

The germline CDR1 and CDR2 sequences are SNHLY and FYNNEI. Deletions cut 3 bases from V and 8 bases from J, with 10 bases between. The CDR3 has 12 amino acids. Regarding this clonotype: The antigen is not known.

A second PCR of 7 to 11 cycles used a sample-barcoded 5' primer and a J-beta primer mix. Every cDNA was tagged by a template-switch adaptor with 12 random nucleotides. TCRdb re-called the 5' RACE reads with MiXCR, one entry per CDR3 protein. The sample yields around 1.5 million distinct CDR3 sequences, roughly 60% seen once. This TCR was recovered from a man in his late teens or twenties in good health. The chain uses TRBV2 and TRBJ1-2; unclear D gene. The sequenced sample consisted of blood. The CDR3 region is CASSDRTAGYTF. The CDR3 DNA reads TGTGCCAGCAGTGACCGGACCGCAGGCTACACCTTC. The full variable domain, rest sourced from reference TRBV2 and TRBJ1-2, is EPEVTQTPSHQVTQMGQEVILRCVPISNHLYFYWYRQILGQKVEFLVSFYNNEISEKSEIFDDQFSVERPDGSNFTLKIRSTKLEDSAMYFCASSDRTAGYTFGSGTRLTVV.